This TCR beta chain originates from a study of cytomegalovirus exposure and HLA in healthy donors. The PCR employed 60 Vbeta primers together with 13 Jbeta primers. Only in-frame clones appear in the TCRdb table, and some are missing; sequencing was by immunoSEQ multiplex PCR. This table holds 150,000 to 200,000 clones, roughly four fifths found once. The sample holds one count of this clone. What it binds is unknown. The CDR3 loop spans 13 amino acids. With V trimmed by 6 bases and J by 1 base, 2 bases remained unmatched. Germline values: CDR1 ENHRY, CDR2 SYGVKD. Broader study findings: Donors were assumed by presence/absence analyses to have roughly uniform sequencing depth.

The clonotype was recovered from a male donor in good health and CMV-seropositive. Source material: PBMCs. V usage is TRBV10-3 and J usage is TRBJ2-7; 8 bases map to TRBD2. CDR3 sequence (DNA): TGTGCCATCAGCACTAGCGGATCCTACGAGCAGTACTTC. Translating gives CAISTSGSYEQYF.